This TCR beta chain was sequenced during a study of response to subunit inactivated influenza vaccine. This clonotype was detected many times. Its antigen remains unidentified. One entry per CDR3 protein, called by TCRdb with MiXCR from the RT-PCR reads. The sample consists of about 500,000 distinct CDR3 sequences, more than 15% of them appearing once. Overall study findings and caveats: There was a suggestion from the authors that each seasonal influenza vaccination recruits few new T cells.

The V end was cut by 6 bases, the J end by 1 base, with 7 bases between. Germline CDR1 and CDR2: ENHRY and SYGVKD. The CDR3 contains 13 residues. The clonotype originates from a man between 50 and 69 years old who received an inactivated influenza vaccine. The sample in question was CD4+ T cells sorted from PBMCs, obtained about 23 months after vaccination. This rearrangement joins TRBV10-3 to TRBJ1-3; TRBD1 is a possible D gene (6 bases). The chain's CDR3 is CAISQGSGNTIYF. The CDR3, as DNA: TGTGCCATCAGCCAGGGGTCTGGAAACACCATATATTTT.